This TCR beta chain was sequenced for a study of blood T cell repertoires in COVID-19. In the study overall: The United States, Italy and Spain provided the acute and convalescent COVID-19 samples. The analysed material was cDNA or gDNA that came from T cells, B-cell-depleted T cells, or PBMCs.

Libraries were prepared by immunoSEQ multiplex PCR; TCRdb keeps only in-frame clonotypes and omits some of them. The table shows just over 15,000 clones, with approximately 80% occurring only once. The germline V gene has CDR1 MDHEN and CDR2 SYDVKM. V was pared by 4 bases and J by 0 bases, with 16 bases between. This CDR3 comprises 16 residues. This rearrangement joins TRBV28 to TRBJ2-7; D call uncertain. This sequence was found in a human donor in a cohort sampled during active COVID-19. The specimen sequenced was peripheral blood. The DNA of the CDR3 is TGTGCCAGCAGTTCCCGTTTTATGTCGGGCTCCTACGAGCAGTACTTC. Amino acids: CASSSRFMSGSYEQYF.